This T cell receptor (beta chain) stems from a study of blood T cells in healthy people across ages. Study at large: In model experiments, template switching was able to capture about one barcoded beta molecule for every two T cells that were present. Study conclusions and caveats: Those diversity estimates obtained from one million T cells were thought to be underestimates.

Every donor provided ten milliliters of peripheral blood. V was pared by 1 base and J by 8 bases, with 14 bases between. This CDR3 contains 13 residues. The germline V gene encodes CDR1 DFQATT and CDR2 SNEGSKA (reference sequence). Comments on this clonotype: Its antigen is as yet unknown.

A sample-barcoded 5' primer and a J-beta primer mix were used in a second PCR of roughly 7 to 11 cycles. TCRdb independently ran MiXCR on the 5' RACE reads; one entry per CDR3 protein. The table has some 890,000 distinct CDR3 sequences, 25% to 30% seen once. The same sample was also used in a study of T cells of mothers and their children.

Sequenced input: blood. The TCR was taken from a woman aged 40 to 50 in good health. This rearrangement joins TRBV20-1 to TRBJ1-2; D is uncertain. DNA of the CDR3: TGCAGTGCTAGAGTGGACCGGGGAGTCGGCTACACCTTC. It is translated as CSARVDRGVGYTF.